The rows below give T cell receptor beta chains drawn from one sample of a study of blood T cell repertoires in COVID-19. The method was immunoSEQ multiplex PCR; TCRdb's version includes in-frame clones alone and lacks a portion of them. The sample includes some 270,000 clones, 80% to 90% seen only once; the top ten take 0.75% to 0.9%. The sample comprised peripheral blood. Receptor source: a man in his thirties or forties with acute or convalescent COVID-19. The conserved cysteine and the conserved F or W are not part of the CDR3 here. Each record gives: V gene, J gene, CDR3 protein.

v_gene: TRBV5-6; j_gene: TRBJ1-1; CDR3aa: ASSSRARSKAF
v_gene: TRBV10-3; j_gene: TRBJ1-1; CDR3aa: AISEPGQGGGAF
v_gene: TRBV5-1; j_gene: TRBJ2-5; CDR3aa: ASSLWTGGYLQETQY
v_gene: TRBV5-6; j_gene: TRBJ1-6; CDR3aa: ASSLAGLWSDSPLH
v_gene: TRBV3-1/TRBV3-2; j_gene: TRBJ1-3; CDR3aa: ASSQRDGTISGNTIY
v_gene: TRBV10-2; j_gene: TRBJ1-3; CDR3aa: ASSDPGLIRNTIY
v_gene: TRBV7-2; j_gene: TRBJ2-1; CDR3aa: ASSLDGTGKYNEQF
v_gene: TRBV3-1/TRBV3-2; j_gene: TRBJ1-5; CDR3aa: ASSHNGGDQPQH
v_gene: TRBV19; j_gene: TRBJ1-3; CDR3aa: ASSSKTSVISGNTIY
v_gene: TRBV2; j_gene: TRBJ1-3; CDR3aa: ASSEDTTTGNTIY
v_gene: TRBV3-1/TRBV3-2; j_gene: TRBJ1-2; CDR3aa: ASSSRTIHGYT
v_gene: TRBV19; j_gene: TRBJ1-2; CDR3aa: ASTAGDPANYGYT
v_gene: TRBV30; j_gene: TRBJ1-2; CDR3aa: AWSVQDVIYGYT
v_gene: TRBV18; j_gene: TRBJ2-2; CDR3aa: ASSPVYTGELF
v_gene: TRBV29-1; j_gene: TRBJ2-7; CDR3aa: SAGQVLEQY
v_gene: TRBV5-1; j_gene: TRBJ1-1; CDR3aa: ASTQTVNTEAF
v_gene: TRBV11-2; j_gene: TRBJ2-7; CDR3aa: ASSLVSTYEQY
v_gene: TRBV3-1/TRBV3-2; j_gene: TRBJ1-3; CDR3aa: ASGQDRAAGNTIY
v_gene: TRBV6-6; j_gene: TRBJ1-2; CDR3aa: ASSQQGMYGYT
v_gene: TRBV29-1; j_gene: TRBJ2-4; CDR3aa: SVKPRSSDIQY
v_gene: TRBV6-5; j_gene: TRBJ2-2; CDR3aa: ASSYQDRGGAGELF
v_gene: TRBV19; j_gene: TRBJ2-7; CDR3aa: ASSPKWGLAASYEQY
v_gene: TRBV28; j_gene: TRBJ1-6; CDR3aa: ASSPGLPHSPLH
v_gene: TRBV28; j_gene: TRBJ1-4; CDR3aa: ASRSGGSGQLF
v_gene: TRBV7-3; j_gene: TRBJ1-6; CDR3aa: ASSLVGASNSPLH
v_gene: TRBV21-1; j_gene: TRBJ2-5; CDR3aa: ASSKGRTSGREETQY
v_gene: TRBV3-1/TRBV3-2; j_gene: TRBJ2-7; CDR3aa: ASSYASYEQY
v_gene: TRBV6-5; j_gene: TRBJ1-1; CDR3aa: ASRSPTAGNTEAF
v_gene: TRBV11-2; j_gene: TRBJ1-4; CDR3aa: ASSFTTNEKLF
v_gene: TRBV18; j_gene: TRBJ1-5; CDR3aa: ASSPSSEQPQH
v_gene: TRBV11-2; j_gene: TRBJ1-6; CDR3aa: ASSPIGGEFSPLH
v_gene: TRBV5-6; j_gene: TRBJ2-5; CDR3aa: ASSRRSGRAGEETQY
v_gene: TRBV12-3/TRBV12-4; j_gene: TRBJ1-3; CDR3aa: ASNRESGNTIY
v_gene: TRBV9; j_gene: TRBJ2-3; CDR3aa: ASSQGLESTDTQY
v_gene: TRBV3-1/TRBV3-2; j_gene: TRBJ1-2; CDR3aa: ASSSFQGNGYT
v_gene: TRBV21-1; j_gene: TRBJ1-2; CDR3aa: ASSRKHQYSNYGYT
v_gene: TRBV6-5; j_gene: TRBJ1-1; CDR3aa: ASERYRGEVF
v_gene: TRBV19; j_gene: TRBJ2-7; CDR3aa: ASSIGTNYEQY
v_gene: TRBV28; j_gene: TRBJ2-7; CDR3aa: ASSPGGTKYEQY
v_gene: TRBV7-9; j_gene: TRBJ2-1; CDR3aa: ASSPGTRGDEQF
v_gene: TRBV7-9; j_gene: TRBJ2-7; CDR3aa: ASSLPELRTKGDYEQY
v_gene: TRBV30; j_gene: TRBJ1-4; CDR3aa: AWSAARGREGKLF
v_gene: TRBV7-8; j_gene: TRBJ1-4; CDR3aa: ASSINTGRGEKLF
v_gene: TRBV18; j_gene: TRBJ1-5; CDR3aa: ASSDSLSNQPQH
v_gene: TRBV18; j_gene: TRBJ2-1; CDR3aa: ASSPTTSGTYNEQF
v_gene: TRBV5-1; j_gene: TRBJ1-4; CDR3aa: ASSTGSPREKLF
v_gene: TRBV4-1; j_gene: TRBJ2-7; CDR3aa: ASSPAAGTYEQY
v_gene: TRBV18; j_gene: TRBJ2-7; CDR3aa: ASSPQQGPYEQY
v_gene: TRBV2; j_gene: TRBJ1-2; CDR3aa: ASSEGTPNYGYT
v_gene: TRBV11-2; j_gene: TRBJ2-7; CDR3aa: ASSLETGLGEQY
v_gene: TRBV7-9; j_gene: TRBJ2-5; CDR3aa: ASSLQQETQY
v_gene: TRBV28; j_gene: TRBJ2-7; CDR3aa: ASSLGDRVRIEQY
v_gene: TRBV13; j_gene: TRBJ2-3; CDR3aa: ASSRTGQDTDTQY
v_gene: TRBV10-3; j_gene: TRBJ2-1; CDR3aa: AISEGSTSGAYNEQF
v_gene: TRBV5-5; j_gene: TRBJ1-2; CDR3aa: ASSLEPGIVYGYT
v_gene: TRBV19; j_gene: TRBJ1-5; CDR3aa: ASSTTPWGGQPQH
v_gene: TRBV7-9; j_gene: TRBJ1-3; CDR3aa: ASSLGQGFVDTIY
v_gene: TRBV25-1; j_gene: TRBJ1-1; CDR3aa: ATSATWGQGANTEAF
v_gene: TRBV27; j_gene: TRBJ1-2; CDR3aa: ASSLARNYGYT
v_gene: TRBV4-1; j_gene: TRBJ2-1; CDR3aa: ASSHRGLAASYNEQF